The 21 T cell receptor beta chains presented below share a single source sample, sequenced in a study of vaccination and CD4 T cells after COVID-19. The study sequenced cultured CD4+ T cell DNA using the Oncomine TCR Beta short-read assay. TCRdb itself ran the PCR reads through MiXCR, one entry per CDR3 protein. The profile shows about 5,500 distinct CDR3 sequences, about 32% of them singletons. Treatment defined: approximately 9-day PBMC culture with coronavirus spike peptide pools or control peptides (ViraFEST assay). No antigen has been assigned to these receptors. Sample: CD4+ T cells from blood, cultured in vitro, taken after SARS-CoV-2 vaccination. Receptors originate from a human donor who had recovered from COVID-19.

The chain carries TRBV6-1 and TRBJ1-5; D may be TRBD1 (6 bases). The germline V and J ends were trimmed by 6 bases and 0 bases, with 15 bases remaining between them. CDR3 size: 16 residues. CDR1 is MNHNS, CDR2 SASEGT, per germline. For the CDR3, the DNA is TGTGCCAGCAGCAATACAGGGATCCTTAGCAATCAGCCCCAGCATTTT. The encoded protein is CASSNTGILSNQPQHF.

The gene calls are TRBV23-1 and TRBJ2-7; 7 bases match TRBD1. TRBV23-1 is placed among ORFs of uncertain function. V shed 4 bases, J shed 1 base, and the junction held 7 bases outside the gene matches. The CDR3 is 15 residues long. CDR3 loop: CASSPRDRRSYEQYF. The CDR3 DNA reads TGCGCCAGCAGTCCTAGGGACAGACGTTCCTACGAGCAGTACTTC.

This clonotype is medium-sized in the sample. V is TRBV20-1 and J is TRBJ1-5; 7 bases fit TRBD1. CDR3 size: 15 residues. With 1 base clipped from V and 3 bases from J, the junction kept 6 bases outside the gene matches. The V gene's germline CDR1 is DFQATT and CDR2 SNEGSKA (reference sequence). The CDR3 coding sequence is TGCAGTGCTAGAGTAGGGGGACAGCCCAATCAGCCCCAGCATTTT. Residues: CSARVGGQPNQPQHF.

This clonotype was recorded a few times. This rearrangement joins TRBV6-1 to TRBJ2-7; the D gene is possibly TRBD1 (6 bases). CDR1 and CDR2 from the germline V gene are MNHNS and SASEGT. V lost 6 bases and J lost 0, with 15 bases in between. There are 15 residues in the CDR3. CDR3 coding DNA: TGTGCCAGCAGGCTCGATTGGACAGCCTCCTACGAGCAGTACTTC. This sequence encodes CASRLDWTASYEQYF.

This clonotype appeared a few times. The chain links TRBV20-1 to TRBJ2-1; TRBD1 matches at 9 bases. Germline V gene lookup returns CDR1 DFQATT and CDR2 SNEGSKA (reference sequence). The V segment lost 1 base and the J segment 4 bases; nucleotides outside the gene matches: 2. This CDR3 region has 14 residues. The CDR3 sequence: CSARAGTGYNEQFF. The CDR3 nucleotides are TGCAGTGCTAGAGCCGGGACAGGGTACAATGAGCAGTTCTTC.

This clonotype is termed large (0.1 to 1%). The chain combines TRBV20-1 with TRBJ2-3; 7 bases map to TRBD1. CDR1 is DFQATT and CDR2 is SNEGSKA in the germline V gene (reference sequence). With 4 bases clipped from V and 0 bases from J, the junction kept 4 bases outside the gene matches. CDR3 length equals 14 residues. CDR3 region: CSANRGTSTDTQYF. DNA of the CDR3: TGCAGTGCTAACAGGGGAACTAGCACAGATACGCAGTATTTT.

This clonotype was recorded a few times. The V call is TRBV20-1, the J call TRBJ1-1, with unresolved D. This CDR3 has 15 residues. The V gene lost 0 bases and the J gene lost 0 bases, with 11 bases spanning the gap. Germline V gene sequence: CDR1 DFQATT, CDR2 SNEGSKA (reference sequence). CDR3 residues: CSARDQVPMNTEAFF. DNA of the CDR3: TGCAGTGCTAGAGATCAGGTTCCCATGAACACTGAAGCTTTCTTT.

A few counts support this clonotype. The rearrangement uses TRBV28 and TRBJ2-7, with 8 bases aligning to TRBD1. J lost 0 bases, V lost 7 bases, and 14 bases had no gene match. Germline lookup yields CDR1 MDHEN and CDR2 SYDVKM. This CDR3 is built from 17 residues. DNA for the CDR3: TGTGCCAGCATGACCCTGGCAGGGGGCCTAAGCTCCTACGAGCAGTACTTC. This gives the protein CASMTLAGGLSSYEQYF.

The chain employs TRBV5-1 and TRBJ2-5; 7 bases align to TRBD2. This CDR3 is 14 amino acids long. The ends lost 4 bases at V and 2 bases at J; junction bases unmatched: 5. CDR1 is SGHRS and CDR2 is YFSETQ in the germline V gene. The CDR3 is CASSADGGQETQYF. CDR3 DNA sequence: TGCGCCAGCAGCGCCGACGGGGGGCAAGAGACCCAGTACTTC. Based on the CDR3 plus reference TRBV5-1 and TRBJ2-5, the full variable domain is KAGVTQTPRYLIKTRGQQVTLSCSPISGHRSVSWYQQTPGQGLQFLFEYFSETQRNKGNFPGRFSGRQFSNSRSEMNVSTLELGDSALYLCASSADGGQETQYFGPGTRLLVL.

The chain recombines TRBV7-9 with TRBJ2-7; no definite D call. V gave up 1 base and J gave up 2 bases, with 12 bases separating them. The CDR3 length is 15 residues. Germline CDR1 and CDR2: SEHNR and FQNEAQ (reference sequence). The CDR3 is CASSLVGWNAYEQYF. The CDR3 region has the DNA TGTGCCAGCAGCTTAGTCGGGTGGAACGCCTACGAGCAGTACTTC.

The V and J genes are TRBV5-6 and TRBJ2-1; TRBD2 agrees at 9 bases. The CDR3 runs 15 residues. CDR1 and CDR2 from the germline V gene are SGHDT and YYEEEE. The V segment lost 2 bases and the J segment 4 bases; nucleotides outside the gene matches: 4. As DNA, the CDR3 is TGTGCCAGCAGCTTCCGGCTAGCGGGGTACAATGAGCAGTTCTTC. Protein product: CASSFRLAGYNEQFF.

CDR3 in DNA: TGCGCCAGCAGCCTGGGGGGTGAAGCTTTCTTT. This gives the protein CASSLGGEAFF. The genes are TRBV10-1 and TRBJ1-1, with a possible D match to TRBD1 (5 bases). Germline CDR1 is WNHNN and CDR2 is SYGVQD (reference sequence). The ends were cut back, 6 bases at V and 7 bases at J, with 9 bases in the middle. The CDR3 totals 11 residues.

This clonotype was counted a few times. The J gene is TRBJ2-7, the V gene TRBV7-3; no reliable D call. The V and J ends lost 5 bases and 2 bases respectively, with 13 bases between them. The CDR3 has 14 amino acids. Germline V lookup: CDR1 SGHTA, CDR2 FQGTGA. The CDR3 reads CASSLGPTTYEQYF. CDR3 sequence (DNA): TGTGCCAGCAGCCTCGGCCCTACTACCTACGAGCAGTACTTC.

V gene TRBV15 combines with J gene TRBJ1-1; D is ambiguous. Germline CDR1 reads LNHNV; CDR2 reads YYDKDF (reference sequence). V was cut by 5 bases and J by 6 bases, with 10 bases left in between. The CDR3 spans 12 residues. CDR3: CATSLRLSEAFF. DNA of the CDR3: TGTGCCACCAGCCTCCGGTTATCTGAAGCTTTCTTT. Supplemented by reference TRBV15 and TRBJ1-1, the full variable domain reads DAMVIQNPRYQVTQFGKPVTLSCSQTLNHNVMYWYQQKSSQAPKLLFHYYDKDFNNEADTPDNFQSRRPNTSFCFLDIRSPGLGDTAMYLCATSLRLSEAFFGQGTRLTVV.

Within the sample, this clonotype is medium-sized. The rearrangement joins TRBV20-1 to TRBJ1-6; no clear D gene. V lost 2 bases to trimming and J lost 0 bases, with 8 bases between them. CDR3 length: 15 amino acids. CDR1 is DFQATT and CDR2 is SNEGSKA in the germline V gene (reference sequence). The CDR3 DNA is TGCAGTGCTAGACAGTCAAGCTCCTATAATTCACCCCTCCACTTT. This gives the protein CSARQSSSYNSPLHF.

This clonotype has more than one count but fewer than ten. This rearrangement joins TRBV7-8 to TRBJ2-7, with TRBD2 matching 10 bases. CDR3 size: 17 residues. The germline CDR1 and CDR2 sequences are SGHVS and FQNEAQ. J gave up 2 bases and V 1 base, and 8 bases lay outside the gene matches. The CDR3 region has the DNA TGTGCCAGCAGCTTAGGGACTAGCGGAACGTATCCCTACGAGCAGTACTTC. This sequence encodes CASSLGTSGTYPYEQYF.

The gene calls are TRBV7-8 and TRBJ2-3; D is unresolved. The CDR3 extends over 11 amino acids. The V end lost 2 bases, the J end lost 5 bases, and 2 bases lay between the germline ends. CDR1 is SGHVS, CDR2 FQNEAQ, per germline. This chain's CDR3 is CASSLRDTQYF. Written as DNA, the CDR3 is TGTGCCAGCAGCTTAAGAGATACGCAGTATTTT.

The chain is built from TRBV11-2 and TRBJ2-7, with D uncertain. Between the trimmed V and J ends, which lost 1 base and 1 base, there was a span of 5 bases. CDR1 and CDR2 from the germline V gene are SGHAT and FQNNGV. The CDR3 extends over 13 amino acids. The CDR3 sequence: CASSLVVSYEQYF. The CDR3, as DNA: TGTGCCAGCAGCTTAGTAGTTTCCTACGAGCAGTACTTC. The full variable domain, in which reference TRBV11-2 and TRBJ2-7 provide the parts outside the CDR3, is EAGVAQSPRYKIIEKRQSVAFWCNPISGHATLYWYQQILGQGPKLLIQFQNNGVVDDSQLPKDRFSAERLKGVDSTLKIQPAKLEDSAVYLCASSLVVSYEQYFGPGTRLTVT.

The chain uses TRBV28 and TRBJ1-1; TRBD1 matches at 7 bases. CDR1 is MDHEN and CDR2 is SYDVKM in the germline V gene. This CDR3 is built from 11 residues. The CDR3 protein is CSVRGGTEAFF. CDR3 sequence (DNA): TGTTCCGTCAGGGGGGGCACTGAAGCTTTCTTT.

The CDR3 DNA sequence: TGTGCCAGCTCCCCAGGGTCCTACGAGCAGTACTTC. Amino acid sequence: CASSPGSYEQYF. The V gene is TRBV28, the J gene TRBJ2-7; a weak D match, TRBD1 (5 bases). Trimming stripped 8 bases from V and 1 base from J, with 9 bases between. Germline CDR1 is MDHEN and CDR2 is SYDVKM. This CDR3 has 12 residues.

The CDR3 region is CASGTGGFQPQHF. The CDR3 region has the DNA TGTGCCAGCGGCACAGGGGGCTTTCAGCCCCAGCATTTT. The chain carries TRBV6-2 or TRBV6-3 and TRBJ1-5; 9 bases agree with TRBD1. The germline V gene has CDR1 MNHEY and CDR2 SVGEGT. The CDR3 is 13 residues long. The V gene end was trimmed by 8 bases and the J gene end by 6 bases; junction bases not matched to a gene: 5.